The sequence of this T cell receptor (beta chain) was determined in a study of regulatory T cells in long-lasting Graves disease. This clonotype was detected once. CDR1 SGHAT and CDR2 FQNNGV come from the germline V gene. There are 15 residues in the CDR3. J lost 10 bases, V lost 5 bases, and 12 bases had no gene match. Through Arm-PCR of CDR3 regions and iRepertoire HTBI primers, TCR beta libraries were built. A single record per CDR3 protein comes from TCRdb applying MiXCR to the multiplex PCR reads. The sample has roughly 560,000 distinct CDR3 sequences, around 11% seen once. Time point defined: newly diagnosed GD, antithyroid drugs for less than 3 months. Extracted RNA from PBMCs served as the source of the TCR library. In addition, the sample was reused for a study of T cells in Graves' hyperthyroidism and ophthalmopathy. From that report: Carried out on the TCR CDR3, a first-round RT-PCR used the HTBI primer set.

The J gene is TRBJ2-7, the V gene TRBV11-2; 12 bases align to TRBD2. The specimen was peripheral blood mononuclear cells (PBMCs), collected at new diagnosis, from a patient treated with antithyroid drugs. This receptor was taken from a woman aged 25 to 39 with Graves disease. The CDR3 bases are TGTGCCAGCAGCCCTCCGACTAGCGGGAGTCTATTCCAGTACTTC. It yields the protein CASSPPTSGSLFQYF.